This T cell receptor (beta chain) emerged from a study of OX40 agonist ivuxolimab in advanced cancers. The study's findings and limits: CD4+ T cells averaged fewer expanded clones than CD8+ T cells.

In the case of this clone: What it recognizes is unknown.

Only in-frame clones appear in the TCRdb table, and some are missing; sequencing was by immunoSEQ multiplex PCR. The data show approximately 49,000 clones, around 85% seen once. This CDR3 region has 11 residues. Per germline, CDR1 ENHRY and CDR2 SYGVKD. The ends were cut back, 3 bases at V and 6 bases at J, with 5 bases in the middle. The sequence was obtained from an adult with an advanced solid tumor such as melanoma, head and neck, liver or kidney cancer. This chain joins TRBV10-3 and TRBJ1-1; D call uncertain. Sequencing was performed on CD4+ or CD8+ T cells sorted from blood, taken in a trial of the OX40 agonist ivuxolimab. CDR3 loop: CAISEMAEAFF. The CDR3 bases are TGTGCCATCAGTGAAATGGCTGAAGCTTTCTTT.